A single sample gave rise to the 9 T cell receptor beta chains below, sequenced in a study of shared clonotypes between healthy human individuals. Repertoires were generated with immunoSEQ multiplex PCR, while TCRdb's copy carries only in-frame clones and drops some. The sample holds a few hundred thousand clones, around 77% seen once. Sequences were obtained from PBMCs. All receptors derive from a woman between 40 and 55 years old in good health. Some clones in this sample may be carry-over from other donors' samples.

The genes are TRBV28 and TRBJ2-5; D perhaps matches TRBD2 (5 bases). The CDR3 has 15 residues. CDR1 is MDHEN and CDR2 is SYDVKM in the germline V gene. V lost 6 bases, J lost 5 bases, and 19 bases lay in between. CDR3 DNA: TGTGCCAGCAGCCCACGGCGCGGGCCCCAGGAGACCCAGTACTTC. Translation gives CASSPRRGPQETQYF.

V usage is TRBV19 and J usage is TRBJ1-2, with no clear D. The CDR3 totals 15 residues. Trimming left V 0 bases short and J 6 bases short, with 14 bases between. Germline CDR1 and CDR2: LNHDA and SQIVND (reference sequence). The DNA for the CDR3 is TGTGCCAGTAGTATAGATCGAGAAGGGAATAATGGCTACACCTTC. Its translation: CASSIDREGNNGYTF.

V usage is TRBV5-6 and J usage is TRBJ1-1; TRBD1 matches at 8 bases. After removal of 3 bases from V and 5 bases from J, the junction contained 6 bases not matched to a gene. The germline CDR1 and CDR2 sequences are SGHDT and YYEEEE. The CDR3 has 14 amino acids. CDR3 amino acids: CASSSGQGVTEAFF. DNA of the CDR3: TGTGCCAGCAGCTCAGGACAGGGTGTTACTGAAGCTTTCTTT.

Here the CDR3 DNA reads TGCGCCAGCAGCTTGGGCCCCGGGACAGGGCTCTACGAGCAGTACTTC. Protein: CASSLGPGTGLYEQYF. The chain has TRBV5-1 and TRBJ2-7; 9 bases align to TRBD1. V lost 0 bases, J lost 3 bases, and 7 bases stayed unmatched. Germline V gives CDR1 SGHRS, CDR2 YFSETQ. This CDR3 has 16 residues.

This clone was seen repeatedly, ten times or more. Other DNA sequences in the same sample also yield this CDR3. The V call is TRBV19, the J call TRBJ1-1, with a tentative D call TRBD1 (5 bases). CDR3 length equals 17 residues. Trimming removed 6 bases at V and 1 base at J, with 21 bases between. Germline-derived CDR1 and CDR2 are LNHDA and SQIVND (reference sequence). CDR3 in amino acids: CASSRRMTQVTNTEAFF. The DNA of the CDR3 is TGTGCCAGTAGCCGGCGGATGACACAGGTTACGAACACTGAAGCTTTCTTT.

A word on this clone: A junction end diverges from the germline sequence, so it may reflect a read error. This chain links TRBV7-9 with TRBJ2-1, with 14 nucleotides matching TRBD2. This CDR3 spans 17 amino acids. CDR1 is SEHNR and CDR2 is FQNEAQ in the germline V gene (reference sequence). CDR3 nucleotides: TGCGCCAGCAGCCAAGATGGGACTAGCGGGAGAGGGGTTGAGCAGTTCTTC. Its translation is CASSQDGTSGRGVEQFF.

V is TRBV4-2 and J is TRBJ2-1; 7 bases are a match to TRBD2. Unmatched junction bases numbered 5, after V lost 0 bases and J lost 3 bases. CDR3 size: 16 residues. Looked up from germline, CDR1 is LGHNA and CDR2 is YNFKEQ. CDR3 nucleotide sequence: TGTGCCAGCAGCCAAGATCTGACTAGCTACTACAATGAGCAGTTCTTC. Protein product: CASSQDLTSYYNEQFF.

The rearrangement uses TRBV28 and TRBJ1-2, with 7 bases that match TRBD1. Unmatched junction bases numbered 11, after V lost 2 bases and J lost 8 bases. The CDR3 spans 15 residues. Germline V gene data show CDR1 as MDHEN and CDR2 as SYDVKM. The CDR3 sequence: CASSLPNRGSRGYTF. CDR3 DNA: TGTGCCAGCAGTTTACCAAACAGGGGATCGAGGGGCTACACCTTC.

The gene calls are TRBV5-4 and TRBJ1-2; D perhaps matches TRBD1 (6 bases). Trimming removed 1 base at V and 8 bases at J, with 9 bases between. The CDR3 contains 12 residues. CDR1 SGHNT and CDR2 YYREEE come from the germline V gene (reference sequence). The CDR3 sequence is CASSLTGWGYTF. In DNA, the CDR3 is TGTGCCAGCAGCTTGACAGGGTGGGGCTACACCTTC. Full variable domain (missing parts from reference TRBV5-4 and TRBJ1-2): ETGVTQSPTHLIKTRGQQVTLRCSSQSGHNTVSWYQQALGQGPQFIFQYYREEENGRGNFPPRFSGLQFPNYSSELNVNALELDDSALYLCASSLTGWGYTFGSGTRLTVV.